The 9 T cell receptor beta chains below were found in one sample sequenced in a study of T cell changes during pregnancy in multiple sclerosis. Repertoires were generated with immunoSEQ multiplex PCR, while TCRdb's copy carries only in-frame clones and drops some. Of around 50,000 clones listed, 92% are singletons. This specimen was CD4+ T cells from peripheral blood mononuclear cells, taken in the third trimester of pregnancy. Receptors originate from a female donor with multiple sclerosis, enrolled in a pregnancy study.

J is TRBJ1-1 and V is TRBV7-6, with 7 bases fitting TRBD1. The CDR3 is 13 residues long. The germline V gene encodes CDR1 SGHVS and CDR2 FNYEAQ. J gave up 5 bases and V 6 bases, and 6 bases lay outside the gene matches. CDR3 in amino acids: CASSSRQGTEAFF. The CDR3 region has the DNA TGTGCCAGCAGTTCCAGACAGGGTACTGAAGCTTTCTTT.

The V call is TRBV11-3, the J call TRBJ2-7; tentative D call: TRBD1 (6 bases). Germline V CDR1 and CDR2: SGHNT, YENEEA. CDR3 size: 14 residues. V was clipped by 5 bases and J by 3 bases, with 14 bases between them. CDR3 DNA: TGTGCCAGCAGCCCGTCGCCGGGACACTACGAGCAGTACTTC. Encoded protein: CASSPSPGHYEQYF.

V is TRBV5-1 and J is TRBJ2-5; 13 bases are shared with TRBD2. CDR3 length equals 17 residues. V trimming: 4 bases; J trimming: 5 bases; junction bases outside the gene matches: 11. Germline-derived CDR1 and CDR2 are SGHRS and YFSETQ. In DNA, the CDR3 is TGCGCCAGCAGCGGACTAGCGGGGGACTTACAGGGGGAGACCCAGTACTTC. As protein: CASSGLAGDLQGETQYF.

The CDR3 DNA follows: TGTGCCAGCAGTTTAAGTAGGGGTGGAAACACCATATATTTT. It yields the protein CASSLSRGGNTIYF. The chain employs TRBV27 and TRBJ1-3; a weak D match, TRBD1 (5 bases). CDR3 length equals 14 residues. Germline V gene data show CDR1 as MNHEY and CDR2 as SMNVEV (reference sequence). Between the trimmed V and J ends, which lost 2 bases and 3 bases, there was a span of 8 bases.

The gene calls are TRBV7-8 and TRBJ2-5; D perhaps matches TRBD2 (5 bases). This CDR3 region has 13 residues. V lost 1 base and J 4 bases, leaving 7 bases between the germline ends. Per germline, CDR1 SGHVS and CDR2 FQNEAQ. CDR3 in amino acids: CASSLGLRETQYF. The CDR3 region has the DNA TGTGCCAGCAGCTTAGGACTAAGAGAGACCCAGTACTTC.

The V gene is TRBV5-1, the J gene TRBJ2-5; TRBD2 is a possible D gene (6 bases). The V gene's germline CDR1 is SGHRS and CDR2 YFSETQ. With 4 bases removed from V and 0 bases from J, the gap between germline ends came to 22 bases. The CDR3 has 18 amino acids. This CDR3 reads CASSPPRRGLQYQETQYF. The CDR3 nucleotides are TGCGCCAGCAGCCCACCCAGACGCGGACTACAGTACCAAGAGACCCAGTACTTC. The full variable domain, completed using reference TRBV5-1 and TRBJ2-5, is KAGVTQTPRYLIKTRGQQVTLSCSPISGHRSVSWYQQTPGQGLQFLFEYFSETQRNKGNFPGRFSGRQFSNSRSEMNVSTLELGDSALYLCASSPPRRGLQYQETQYFGPGTRLLVL.

The chain couples TRBV18 to TRBJ2-5; D not resolved. The CDR3 sequence is 12 residues long. Trimming cost V 0 bases and J 7 bases, with 6 bases left between them. Germline CDR1 reads KGHSH; CDR2 reads LQKENI. The CDR3 protein is CASSPPLRTQYF. CDR3 coding DNA: TGTGCCAGCTCACCACCCCTTAGGACCCAGTACTTC. Using reference TRBV18 and TRBJ2-5 for the parts outside the CDR3, the full variable domain is NAGVMQNPRHLVRRRGQEARLRCSPMKGHSHVYWYRQLPEEGLKFMVYLQKENIIDESGMPKERFSAEFPKEGPSILRIQQVVRGDSAAYFCASSPPLRTQYFGPGTRLLVL.

The J gene is TRBJ2-7, the V gene TRBV13, with a tentative D call TRBD2 (5 bases). The germline gives CDR1 PRHDT, CDR2 FYEKMQ (reference sequence). This CDR3 is 15 amino acids long. Trimming left V 0 bases short and J 3 bases short, with 12 bases between. In nucleotides, the CDR3 is TGTGCCAGCAGCTTAGGAGGGAACGGGAACTACGAGCAGTACTTC. It encodes CASSLGGNGNYEQYF.

This sequence joins TRBV10-2 and TRBJ2-1; 11 nucleotides match TRBD2. CDR3 length: 15 amino acids. CDR1 and CDR2 (germline): WSHSY, SAAADI. Trimming removed 6 bases from V and 4 bases from J; junction bases left unmatched: 5. CDR3 protein: CASSRTSGPYNEQFF. In nucleotides, the CDR3 is TGCGCCAGCAGCCGGACTAGCGGGCCTTACAATGAGCAGTTCTTC.